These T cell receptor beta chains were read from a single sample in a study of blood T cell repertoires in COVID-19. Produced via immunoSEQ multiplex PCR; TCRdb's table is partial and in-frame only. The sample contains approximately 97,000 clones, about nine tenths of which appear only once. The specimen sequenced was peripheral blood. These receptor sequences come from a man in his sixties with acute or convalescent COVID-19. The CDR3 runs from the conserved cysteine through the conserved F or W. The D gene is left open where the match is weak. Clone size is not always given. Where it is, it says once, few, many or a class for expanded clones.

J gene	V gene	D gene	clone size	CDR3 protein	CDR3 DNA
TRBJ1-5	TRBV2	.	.	CASRRGSNQPQHF	TGTGCCAGCCGCAGGGGCTCCAATCAGCCCCAGCATTTT
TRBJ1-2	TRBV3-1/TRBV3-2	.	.	CASRRGLDYGYTF	TGTGCCAGCAGGAGAGGGCTAGACTATGGCTACACCTTC
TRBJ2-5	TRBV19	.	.	CASSPGSIETQYF	TGTGCCAGTAGTCCGGGGTCAATCGAGACCCAGTACTTC
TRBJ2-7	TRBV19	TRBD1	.	CASSWDRSYEQYF	TGTGCCAGTAGTTGGGACAGGTCGTACGAGCAGTACTTC
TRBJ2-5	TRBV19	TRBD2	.	CASATGGKGETQYF	TGTGCCAGTGCGACCGGGGGGAAGGGAGAGACCCAGTACTTC
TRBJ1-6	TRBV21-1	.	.	CASSKRGGCLPLYNSPLHF	TGTGCCAGCAGCAAACGAGGGGGCTGCCTACCTCTGTATAATTCACCCCTCCACTTT
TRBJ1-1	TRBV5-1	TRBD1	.	CASSWGTGLKTEAFF	TGCGCCAGCAGCTGGGGGACAGGGCTTAAGACTGAAGCTTTCTTT
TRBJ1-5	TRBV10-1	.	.	CASSGGEGQPQHF	TGCGCCAGCAGCGGCGGTGAGGGCCAGCCCCAGCATTTT
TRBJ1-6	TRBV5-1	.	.	CASSLYQGNSPLHF	TGCGCCAGCAGCTTGTACCAGGGTAATTCACCCCTCCACTTT
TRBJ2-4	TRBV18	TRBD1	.	CASQPGSGGRNIQYF	TGTGCCAGCCAACCGGGCTCAGGGGGTCGGAACATTCAGTACTTC
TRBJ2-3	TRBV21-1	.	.	CASRGDFSGGGDTQYF	TGTGCCAGCAGAGGCGACTTTAGCGGGGGCGGGGATACGCAGTATTTT
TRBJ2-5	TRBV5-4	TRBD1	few	CASSLGHRGSVSETQYF	TGTGCCAGCAGCTTGGGCCACAGGGGGTCTGTTTCGGAGACCCAGTACTTC
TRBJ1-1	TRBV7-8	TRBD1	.	CASSFWTGNTEAFF	TGTGCCAGCAGCTTTTGGACAGGGAACACTGAAGCTTTCTTT
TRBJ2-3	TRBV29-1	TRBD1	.	CSVQGAVSTDTQYF	TGCAGCGTCCAGGGGGCAGTTAGCACAGATACGCAGTATTTT
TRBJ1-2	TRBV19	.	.	CASSIDRGESGYTF	TGTGCCAGTAGTATAGATCGGGGGGAGAGTGGCTACACCTTC
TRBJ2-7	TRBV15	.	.	CATSRDPGNYEQYF	TGTGCCACCAGCAGAGATCCAGGGAACTACGAGCAGTACTTC
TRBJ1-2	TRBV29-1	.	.	CSVEPHPLTNYGYTF	TGCAGCGTTGAGCCCCACCCACTGACAAACTATGGCTACACCTTC
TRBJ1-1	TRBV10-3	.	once	CAIKRTENTEAFF	TGTGCCATCAAAAGGACAGAGAACACTGAAGCTTTCTTT
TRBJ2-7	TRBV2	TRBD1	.	CASRWTGAIYEQYF	TGTGCCAGCAGATGGACAGGGGCAATCTACGAGCAGTACTTC
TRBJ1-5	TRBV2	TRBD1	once	CASSPGGQGGQPQHF	TGTGCCAGCAGCCCAGGGGGACAGGGCGGTCAGCCCCAGCATTTT
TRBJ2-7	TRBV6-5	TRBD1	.	CASSYDRGPYEQYF	TGTGCCAGCAGTTACGACAGGGGGCCTTACGAGCAGTACTTC
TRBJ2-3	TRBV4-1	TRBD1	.	CASSSGQGTDTQYF	TGCGCCAGCAGCTCGGGACAGGGCACAGATACGCAGTATTTT
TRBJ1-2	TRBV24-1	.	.	CATSDFSGGGYTF	TGTGCCACCAGTGATTTTTCGGGAGGGGGCTACACCTTC
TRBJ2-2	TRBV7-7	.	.	CASSLDEEWELFF	TGTGCCAGCAGCTTAGATGAGGAGTGGGAGCTGTTTTTT
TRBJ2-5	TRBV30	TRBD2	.	CAWSSYGGVSGAQYF	TGTGCCTGGAGTTCCTACGGAGGGGTAAGCGGGGCCCAGTACTTC
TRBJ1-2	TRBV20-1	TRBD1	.	CSAGGQEPNYGYTF	TGCAGTGCTGGTGGACAGGAGCCCAACTATGGCTACACCTTC
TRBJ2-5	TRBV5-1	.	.	CASSSPTRQETQYF	TGCGCCAGCAGCTCCCCAACCAGACAAGAGACCCAGTACTTC
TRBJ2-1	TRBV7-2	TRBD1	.	CASSLMGQGYNEQFF	TGTGCCAGCAGCCTTATGGGACAGGGGTACAATGAGCAGTTCTTC
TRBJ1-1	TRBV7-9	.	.	CASSLTDGTEAFF	TGTGCCAGCAGCTTAACAGATGGCACTGAAGCTTTCTTT
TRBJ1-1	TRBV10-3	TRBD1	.	CAISRQGISNTEAFF	TGTGCCATCAGCAGACAGGGTATCTCGAACACTGAAGCTTTCTTT
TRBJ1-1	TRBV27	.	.	CASSRTGYTEAFF	TGTGCCAGCAGTCGCACAGGGTACACTGAAGCTTTCTTT
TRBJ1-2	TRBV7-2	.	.	CASSFPLYGYTF	TGTGCCAGCAGCTTCCCTCTCTATGGCTACACCTTC
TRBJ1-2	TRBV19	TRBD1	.	CASSISQGVGGYTF	TGTGCCAGTAGTATTTCTCAGGGGGTAGGAGGCTACACCTTC
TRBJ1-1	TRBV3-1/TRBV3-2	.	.	CASSQRDPGETEAFF	TGTGCCAGCAGCCAAAGAGACCCGGGGGAGACTGAAGCTTTCTTT
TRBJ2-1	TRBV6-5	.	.	CASSYGEGSYNEQFF	TGTGCCAGCAGTTACGGCGAGGGCTCCTACAATGAGCAGTTCTTC
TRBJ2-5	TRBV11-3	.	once	CASSLDHGRSQETQYF	TGTGCCAGCAGCTTAGATCATGGCAGGTCCCAAGAGACCCAGTACTTC
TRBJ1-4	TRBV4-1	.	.	CASSQWGPNEKLFF	TGCGCCAGCAGCCAATGGGGCCCTAATGAAAAACTGTTTTTT
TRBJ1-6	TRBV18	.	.	CASSPDNGNSPLHF	TGTGCCAGCTCACCGGACAATGGTAATTCACCCCTCCACTTT
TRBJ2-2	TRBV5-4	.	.	CASSLRDGGELFF	TGTGCCAGCAGCCTCCGCGATGGCGGGGAGCTGTTTTTT
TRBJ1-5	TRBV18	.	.	CASSTGYSNQPQHF	TGTGCCAGCTCCACGGGGTATAGCAATCAGCCCCAGCATTTT
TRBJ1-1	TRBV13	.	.	CASSAGHQVEAFF	TGTGCCAGCAGCGCGGGGCATCAGGTTGAAGCTTTCTTT